The 11 T cell receptor beta chains listed next were all sequenced from one sample in a study of blood T cell repertoires in COVID-19. TCRdb keeps only in-frame clones here, not all; method: immunoSEQ multiplex PCR. The table lists approximately 150,000 clones, approximately 87% of them singletons, with less than 10% in the top ten. Material for sequencing was peripheral blood. These receptors were collected from a woman aged 50 to 60 with active or convalescent COVID-19.

The chain recombines TRBV5-1 with TRBJ1-1; no clear D. Germline loops: CDR1 SGHRS, CDR2 YFSETQ. The length of the CDR3 is 13 residues. Trimming left V 4 bases short and J 7 bases short, with 14 bases between. CDR3 sequence reads: CASSPSSRDEAFF. Here the CDR3 DNA reads TGCGCCAGCAGCCCGTCCTCGAGAGATGAAGCTTTCTTT.

The chain is built from TRBV10-3 and TRBJ2-3; 8 bases align to TRBD1. Germline CDR1 reads ENHRY; CDR2 reads SYGVKD. J was trimmed by 3 bases and V by 5 bases; bases with no gene match: 7. The CDR3 covers 15 residues. CDR3 coding DNA: TGTGCCATCAGTCCCTCAGGGGGCTTGACAGATACGCAGTATTTT. This gives the protein CAISPSGGLTDTQYF.

CDR3 in amino acids: CASSVGGRGGQETQYF. CDR3 DNA sequence: TGTGCCAGCAGCGTAGGGGGTAGGGGTGGTCAAGAGACCCAGTACTTC. The genes are TRBV9 and TRBJ2-5; TRBD1 might be the D (5 bases). Between the trimmed V and J ends, which lost 0 bases and 2 bases, there was a span of 14 bases. The CDR3 is 16 residues long. In germline, CDR1 is SGDLS, CDR2 YYNGEE.

This sequence joins TRBV11-2 and TRBJ2-1; the match to TRBD2 covers 14 bases. Trimming at V came to 5 bases and at J to 7 bases, leaving 10 bases not matched to a gene. This CDR3 is built from 17 residues. Germline V lookup: CDR1 SGHAT, CDR2 FQNNGV. Here the CDR3 reads CASSLQSRTSGRNEQFF. The CDR3 bases are TGTGCCAGCAGCCTACAAAGTAGGACTAGCGGGAGGAATGAGCAGTTCTTC.

CDR3 DNA sequence: TGTGCCAGCAGTCAAGGTGGAGCTAACTATGGCTACACCTTC. Protein sequence: CASSQGGANYGYTF. The chain is built from TRBV25-1 and TRBJ1-2; D remains ambiguous. Trimming removed 5 bases from V and 0 bases from J, with 10 bases in between. CDR3 length equals 14 residues. Per the germline V gene, CDR1 is MGHDK and CDR2 is SYGVNS.

This clone was detected once. Other DNA sequences in this specimen translate into the identical CDR3. V is TRBV6-5 and J is TRBJ2-3; D might be TRBD1 (6 bases). The germline CDR1 and CDR2 sequences are MNHEY and SVGAGI. The CDR3 is made up of 12 amino acids. Trimming took off 4 bases at V and 4 bases at J, with 6 bases between the two ends. CDR3 sequence: CASSSGADTQYF. CDR3 in DNA: TGTGCCAGCAGTTCAGGGGCAGATACGCAGTATTTT.

This clone appeared a single time. V usage is TRBV4-3 and J usage is TRBJ2-2; 9 bases map to TRBD2. Germline V gene sequence: CDR1 LGHNA, CDR2 YSLEER. The CDR3 is 18 amino acids. V shed 0 bases and J 2 bases; nucleotides not matched to a gene: 7. The CDR3 DNA sequence: TGCGCCAGCAGCCAAGATAGGCTAGCGGGGACAAACACCGGGGAGCTGTTTTTT. Its translation is CASSQDRLAGTNTGELFF.

CDR3 in amino acids: CASSVDNSPNYGYTF. CDR3 DNA: TGTGCCAGCAGCGTAGACAACAGTCCTAACTATGGCTACACCTTC. This sequence joins TRBV9 and TRBJ1-2, with unresolved D. CDR1 is SGDLS and CDR2 is YYNGEE in the germline V gene. CDR3 size: 15 residues. The ends were cut back, 0 bases at V and 0 bases at J, with 9 bases in the middle.

The rearrangement joins TRBV3-1 (or the pseudogene TRBV3-2) to TRBJ2-7; D may be TRBD1 (5 bases). Germline V CDR1 and CDR2: LGHDT, YNNKEL (reference sequence). The CDR3 has 15 amino acids. The germline V and J ends were trimmed by 1 base and 3 bases, with 13 bases remaining between them. Here the CDR3 reads CASSQVSWGSYEQYF. In nucleotides, the CDR3 is TGTGCCAGCAGCCAAGTATCCTGGGGCAGCTACGAGCAGTACTTC.

This chain joins TRBV6-5 and TRBJ2-4; a weak D match, TRBD1 (6 bases). Germline V CDR1 and CDR2: MNHEY, SVGAGI. The CDR3 contains 15 residues. Trimming took 0 bases from V and 5 from J, leaving 11 bases between them. The CDR3 region is CASSYSSRGENIQYF. DNA of the CDR3: TGTGCCAGCAGTTACTCGAGCAGGGGTGAAAACATTCAGTACTTC.

The chain is built from TRBV5-4 and TRBJ1-2; no reliable D call. From germline, CDR1 is SGHNT and CDR2 YYREEE (reference sequence). The CDR3 contains 15 residues. Trimming left V 3 bases short and J 8 bases short, with 20 bases between. Here the CDR3 reads CASSYGVLLEGGYTF. Written as DNA, the CDR3 is TGTGCCAGCAGCTATGGAGTGCTTTTGGAAGGAGGCTACACCTTC.